Each of the 18 T cell receptor beta chains below was sequenced from the same sample in a study of regulatory T cells in long-lasting Graves disease. According to the study, TCR beta libraries were built with iRepertoire HTBI primers and CDR3-region Arm-PCR. TCRdb processed the multiplex PCR reads anew with MiXCR; each CDR3 protein has one entry. The data hold 350,000 to 550,000 distinct CDR3 sequences, with more than 12% observed a single time. Time point described: newly diagnosed GD, antithyroid drugs for less than 3 months. The TCR library was prepared using RNA isolated from PBMCs. The data also belong to a second study, concerning T cells in Graves' hyperthyroidism and ophthalmopathy.

This specimen consisted of peripheral blood mononuclear cells (PBMCs), obtained at new diagnosis, from a patient treated with antithyroid drugs. These receptor sequences come from a woman aged 25 to 45 with Graves disease.

Turning to this clonotype: Since a far larger clone is one base different, this is likely a read error. The CDR3: CASSLGGGTGLGQLF. In DNA form, the CDR3 reads TGTGCCAGCAGCCTGGGTGGGGGTACAGGCCTCGGGCAGCTCTTC. The chain recombines TRBV13 with TRBJ2-4; D may be TRBD1 or TRBD2 (5 bases each). Germline V gene sequence: CDR1 PRHDT, CDR2 FYEKMQ (reference sequence). CDR3 length: 15 residues.

This clonotype was observed many times. The chain uses TRBV12-3 or TRBV12-4 and TRBJ2-1; 8 bases are shared with TRBD2. V lost 5 bases to trimming and J lost 9 bases; unmatched junction nucleotides: 6. The CDR3 loop spans 13 amino acids. The chain's CDR3 is CASSQRGTFEQFF. CDR3 bases: TGTGCCAGCAGTCAGCGGGGGACCTTTGAGCAGTTCTTC.

This clonotype has just a few counts. The junction and the germline gene differ at one end; a read error may be behind it. The chain carries TRBV12-3 or TRBV12-4 and TRBJ2-1; D assignment may be TRBD1 or TRBD2 (5 bases each). CDR3 length: 17 residues. The CDR3 loop reads CAGSLALGVSSYNEQFF. In DNA, the CDR3 is TGTGCCGGCAGTTTAGCGCTAGGGGTGAGCTCCTACAATGAGCAGTTCTTC.

The chain couples TRBV24-1 to TRBJ1-1; D possibly corresponds to TRBD1 (6 bases). The CDR3 runs to 14 residues. The ends were cut back, 3 bases at V and 4 bases at J, with 11 bases in the middle. Germline V gene data show CDR1 as KGHDR and CDR2 as SFDVKD. The CDR3: CATSDRGGGTEAFF. The CDR3 bases are TGTGCCACCAGTGATAGGGGAGGGGGCACTGAAGCTTTCTTT.

In regard to this clonotype: It may be a read error: a sequence one base away is much more abundant. The rearrangement uses TRBV30 and TRBJ1-4; D ambiguous. Germline loops: CDR1 GTSNPN, CDR2 SVGIG (reference sequence). This CDR3 is built from 13 residues. CDR3 sequence reads: CASSDRINEKLFF. The CDR3 DNA reads as TGTGCCTCGAGTGACCGGATTAATGAAAAACTGTTTTTT. Filled out from reference TRBV30 and TRBJ1-4, the complete variable domain reads SQTIHQWPATLVQPVGSPLSLECTVEGTSNPNLYWYRQAAGRGLQLLFYSVGIGQISSEVPQNLSASRPQDRQFILSSKKLLLSDSGFYLCASSDRINEKLFFGSGTQLSVL.

V is TRBV5-1 and J is TRBJ2-5, with TRBD2 identical over 10 bases. J gave up 4 bases and V 5 bases, and 11 bases lay outside the gene matches. The germline gives CDR1 SGHRS, CDR2 YFSETQ. This CDR3 spans 16 amino acids. The CDR3 protein is CASRLGTSVTGETQYF. CDR3 nucleotides: TGCGCCAGCAGACTGGGGACTAGCGTCACCGGAGAGACCCAGTACTTC.

This clonotype has only one observation. Given a far larger clone just one base away, this is likely a sequencing read error. The V gene is TRBV20-1, the J gene TRBJ2-1; 9 bases agree with TRBD2. The CDR3 covers 16 residues. Germline CDR1 reads DFQATT; CDR2 reads SNEGSKA (reference sequence). Trimming removed 2 bases from V and 10 bases from J; junction bases left unmatched: 15. CDR3 DNA sequence: TGCAGTGCTAGAAGCGTAGCGGGAGAGGCCACCTACGAGCAGTTCTTC. Translation gives CSARSVAGEATYEQFF.

This clonotype was counted at least ten times. The gene calls are TRBV20-1 and TRBJ2-2; 7 bases align to TRBD1. This CDR3 region has 15 residues. The V gene's germline CDR1 is DFQATT and CDR2 SNEGSKA (reference sequence). V trimming: 1 base; J trimming: 0 bases; junction bases outside the gene matches: 2. The CDR3 DNA follows: TGCAGTGCTAGAGGGGGGACAGCGAACACCGGGGAGCTGTTTTTT. Its protein is CSARGGTANTGELFF.

This clonotype was counted ten times or more. The chain recombines TRBV11-2 with TRBJ1-1; maybe TRBD1 (5 bases). V was cut by 6 bases and J by 0 bases, with 11 bases left in between. CDR3 size: 14 residues. Germline CDR1 and CDR2: SGHAT and FQNNGV. The CDR3 region is CASRLGGMNTEAFF. The CDR3 DNA is TGTGCCAGCAGACTTGGGGGGATGAACACTGAAGCTTTCTTT.

This clonotype occurred many times. V gene TRBV19 combines with J gene TRBJ1-2; D gene ambiguous. Trimming shortened V by 9 bases and J by 3 bases, and 11 bases separated the two germline ends. Germline loops: CDR1 LNHDA, CDR2 SQIVND (reference sequence). This CDR3 comprises 12 residues. The chain's CDR3 is CASRNYDYGYTF. DNA for the CDR3: TGTGCCAGCAGAAACTATGACTATGGCTACACCTTC.

The V gene is TRBV7-6, the J gene TRBJ1-6, with TRBD1 as a possible D gene (5 bases). The CDR3 contains 16 residues. Trimming cost V 4 bases and J 6 bases, with 16 bases left between them. Germline CDR1 SGHVS, CDR2 FNYEAQ. CDR3 amino acids: CASSSIRGRRNSPLHF. The CDR3 nucleotides are TGTGCCAGCAGCTCCATCCGGGGGAGGCGTAATTCACCCCTCCACTTT.

This clonotype was detected many times. The rearrangement joins TRBV6-2 or TRBV6-3 to TRBJ2-7; TRBD1 might be the D (6 bases). The germline gives CDR1 MNHEY, CDR2 SVGEGT. V was pared by 5 bases and J by 2 bases, with 10 bases between. This CDR3 spans 13 amino acids. The CDR3 DNA follows: TGTGCCAGCAGTACCGACAGGCCCTACGAGCAGTACTTC. This codes for CASSTDRPYEQYF.

This clonotype was seen repeatedly, ten times or more. The chain has TRBV20-1 and TRBJ2-3; 10 bases are shared with TRBD2. Germline V lookup: CDR1 DFQATT, CDR2 SNEGSKA (reference sequence). The CDR3 loop spans 15 amino acids. After removal of 0 bases from V and 5 bases from J, the junction contained 5 bases not matched to a gene. The CDR3 region has the DNA TGCAGTGCTAGAGACAGCGGGAGGGGGGGAGATACGCAGTATTTT. Protein sequence: CSARDSGRGGDTQYF.

This chain links TRBV6-1 with TRBJ2-5, with TRBD2 matching 12 bases. CDR3 length: 15 residues. Trimming at V came to 6 bases and at J to 5 bases, leaving 7 bases not matched to a gene. CDR1 and CDR2 (germline): MNHNS, SASEGT. The CDR3 coding sequence is TGTGCCAGCAGATTGACTAGCGGGAGAGGGGAGACCCAGTACTTC. This sequence encodes CASRLTSGRGETQYF.

Many counts were recorded for this clonotype. The rearrangement links TRBV7-3 to TRBJ1-1, with D maybe TRBD1 (5 bases). The CDR3 sequence is 13 residues long. Germline V gives CDR1 SGHTA, CDR2 FQGTGA. The V gene lost 1 base and the J gene lost 8 bases, with 11 bases spanning the gap. In DNA, the CDR3 is TGTGCCAGCAGCTTAAACGTGCAGGGCGAAGCTTTCTTT. It is translated as CASSLNVQGEAFF.

The chain combines TRBV4-1 with TRBJ2-2; D is possibly TRBD1 (6 bases). The CDR3 contains 15 residues. The germline gives CDR1 MGHRA, CDR2 YSYEKL. Trimming stripped 1 base from V and 2 bases from J, with 8 bases between. In nucleotides, the CDR3 is TGCGCCAGCAGCCAAGGCAGGGGTAACACCGGGGAGCTGTTTTTT. This sequence encodes CASSQGRGNTGELFF.

This clonotype was seen ten or more times. The J gene is TRBJ2-1, the V gene TRBV7-8, with a tentative D call TRBD2 (6 bases). This CDR3 region has 16 residues. V was shortened by 1 base and J by 0 bases, with 10 bases between the two germline ends. CDR1 is SGHVS and CDR2 is FQNEAQ in the germline V gene. CDR3: CASSLGQGLSYNEQFF. CDR3 in DNA: TGTGCCAGCAGCTTAGGGCAGGGACTCTCCTACAATGAGCAGTTCTTC.

This clonotype was counted at least ten times. The chain links TRBV27 to TRBJ2-5; the D is unclear. The CDR3 spans 11 residues. The germline V gene has CDR1 MNHEY and CDR2 SMNVEV (reference sequence). The CDR3 here is CAGPREETQYF. Written as DNA, the CDR3 is TGTGCAGGCCCCAGAGAAGAGACCCAGTACTTC.